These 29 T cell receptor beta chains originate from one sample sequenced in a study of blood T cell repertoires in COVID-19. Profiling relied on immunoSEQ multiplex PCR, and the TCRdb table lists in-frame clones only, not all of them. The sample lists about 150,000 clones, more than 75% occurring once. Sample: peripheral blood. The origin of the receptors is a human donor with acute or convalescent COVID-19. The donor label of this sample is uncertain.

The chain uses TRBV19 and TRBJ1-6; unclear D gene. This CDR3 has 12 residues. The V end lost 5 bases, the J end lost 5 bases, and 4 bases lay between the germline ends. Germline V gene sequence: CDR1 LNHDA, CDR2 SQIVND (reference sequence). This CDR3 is CASSENNSPLHF. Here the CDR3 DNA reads TGTGCCAGTAGTGAGAATAATTCACCCCTCCACTTT.

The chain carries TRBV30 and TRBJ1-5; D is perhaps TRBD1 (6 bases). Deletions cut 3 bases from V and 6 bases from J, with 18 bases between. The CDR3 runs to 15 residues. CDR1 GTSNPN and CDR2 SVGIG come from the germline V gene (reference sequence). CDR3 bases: TGTGCCTGGAGCCCTTTCTCAGGGGTGGGTCAGCCCCAGCATTTT. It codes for CAWSPFSGVGQPQHF.

This CDR3 is CASSLYGSSYNSPLHF. CDR3 sequence (DNA): TGTGCCAGCAGCTTATACGGGAGCTCCTATAATTCACCCCTCCACTTT. The chain uses TRBV7-9 and TRBJ1-6; no definite D call. The V gene's germline CDR1 is SEHNR and CDR2 FQNEAQ (reference sequence). The CDR3 runs 16 residues. Deletions cut 2 bases from V and 0 bases from J, with 8 bases between.

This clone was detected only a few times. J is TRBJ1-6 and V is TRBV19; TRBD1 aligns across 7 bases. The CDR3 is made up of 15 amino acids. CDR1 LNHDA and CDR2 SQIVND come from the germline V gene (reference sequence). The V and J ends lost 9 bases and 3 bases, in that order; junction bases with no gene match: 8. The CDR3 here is CASGPRTGYNSPLHF. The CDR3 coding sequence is TGTGCCAGCGGGCCTCGGACAGGCTATAATTCACCCCTCCACTTT.

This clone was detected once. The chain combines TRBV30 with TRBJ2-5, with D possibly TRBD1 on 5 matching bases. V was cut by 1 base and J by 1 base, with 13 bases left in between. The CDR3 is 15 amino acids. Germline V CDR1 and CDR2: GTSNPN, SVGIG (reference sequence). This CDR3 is CAWSGDYRGQETQYF. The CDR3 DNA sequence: TGTGCCTGGAGTGGGGATTATAGGGGCCAAGAGACCCAGTACTTC. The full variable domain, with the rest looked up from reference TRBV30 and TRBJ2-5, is SQTIHQWPATLVQPVGSPLSLECTVEGTSNPNLYWYRQAAGRGLQLLFYSVGIGQISSEVPQNLSASRPQDRQFILSSKKLLLSDSGFYLCAWSGDYRGQETQYFGPGTRLLVL.

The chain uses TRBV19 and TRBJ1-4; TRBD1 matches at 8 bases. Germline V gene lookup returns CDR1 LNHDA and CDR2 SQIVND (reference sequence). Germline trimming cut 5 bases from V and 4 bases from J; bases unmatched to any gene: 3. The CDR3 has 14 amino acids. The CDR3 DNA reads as TGTGCCAGTAGTTCAGGGGGCATTAATGAAAAACTGTTTTTT. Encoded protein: CASSSGGINEKLFF.

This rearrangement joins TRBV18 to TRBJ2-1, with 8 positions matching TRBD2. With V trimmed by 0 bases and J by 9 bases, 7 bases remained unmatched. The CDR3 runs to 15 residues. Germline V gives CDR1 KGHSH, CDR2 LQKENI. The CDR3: CASSPPPISGAEQFF. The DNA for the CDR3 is TGTGCCAGCTCACCACCGCCTATTAGCGGGGCTGAGCAGTTCTTC.

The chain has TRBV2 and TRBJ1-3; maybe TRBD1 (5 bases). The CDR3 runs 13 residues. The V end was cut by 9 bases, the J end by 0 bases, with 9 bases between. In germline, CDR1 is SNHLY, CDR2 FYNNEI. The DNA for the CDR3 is TGTGCCAGTGCCCAGGGCTCTGGAAACACCATATATTTT. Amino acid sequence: CASAQGSGNTIYF.

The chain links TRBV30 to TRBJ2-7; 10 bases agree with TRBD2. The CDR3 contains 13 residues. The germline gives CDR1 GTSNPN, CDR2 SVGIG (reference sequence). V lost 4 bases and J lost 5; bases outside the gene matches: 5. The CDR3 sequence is CAWKPSGGDEQYF. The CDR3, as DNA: TGTGCCTGGAAGCCTAGCGGGGGAGACGAGCAGTACTTC.

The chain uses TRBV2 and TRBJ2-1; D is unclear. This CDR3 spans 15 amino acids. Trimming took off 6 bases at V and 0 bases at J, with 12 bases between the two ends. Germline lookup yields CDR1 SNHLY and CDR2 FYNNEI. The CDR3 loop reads CASSVTQSSYNEQFF. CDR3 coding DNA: TGTGCCAGCAGCGTAACACAGAGCTCCTACAATGAGCAGTTCTTC.

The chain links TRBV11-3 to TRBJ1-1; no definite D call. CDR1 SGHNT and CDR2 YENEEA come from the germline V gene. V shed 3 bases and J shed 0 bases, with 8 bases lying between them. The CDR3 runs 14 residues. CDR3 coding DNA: TGTGCCAGCAGCTTGAACTCGATGAACACTGAAGCTTTCTTT. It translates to CASSLNSMNTEAFF.

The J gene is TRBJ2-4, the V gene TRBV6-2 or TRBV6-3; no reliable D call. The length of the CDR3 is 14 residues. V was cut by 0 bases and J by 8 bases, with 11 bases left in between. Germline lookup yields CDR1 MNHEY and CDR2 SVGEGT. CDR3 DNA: TGTGCCAGCAGTTACTCGGTTGCGAAAGACATTCAGTACTTC. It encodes CASSYSVAKDIQYF.

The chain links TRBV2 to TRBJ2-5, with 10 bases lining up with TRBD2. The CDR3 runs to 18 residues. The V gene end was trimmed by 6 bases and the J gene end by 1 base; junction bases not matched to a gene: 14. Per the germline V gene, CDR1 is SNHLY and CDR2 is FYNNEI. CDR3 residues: CASSPRSGGAPFQETQYF. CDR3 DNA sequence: TGTGCCAGCAGCCCTAGGAGCGGGGGGGCCCCCTTCCAAGAGACCCAGTACTTC.

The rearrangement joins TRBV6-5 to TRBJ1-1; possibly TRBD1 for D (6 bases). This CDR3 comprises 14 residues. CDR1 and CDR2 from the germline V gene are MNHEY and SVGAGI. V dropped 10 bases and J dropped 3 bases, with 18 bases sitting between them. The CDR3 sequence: CATKKGQGYTEAFF. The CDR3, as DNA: TGTGCCACCAAAAAGGGCCAGGGGTACACTGAAGCTTTCTTT.

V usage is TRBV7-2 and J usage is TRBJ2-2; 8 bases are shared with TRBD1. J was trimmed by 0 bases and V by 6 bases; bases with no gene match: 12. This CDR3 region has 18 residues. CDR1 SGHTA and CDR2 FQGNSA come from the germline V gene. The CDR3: CASSNKNRGWSNTGELFF. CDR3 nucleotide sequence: TGTGCCAGCAGTAATAAAAACAGGGGGTGGTCGAACACCGGGGAGCTGTTTTTT.

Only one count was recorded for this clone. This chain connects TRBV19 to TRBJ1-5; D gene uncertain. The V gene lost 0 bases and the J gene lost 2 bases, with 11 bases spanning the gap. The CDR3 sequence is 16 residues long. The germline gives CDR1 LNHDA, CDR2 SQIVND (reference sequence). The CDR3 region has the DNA TGTGCCAGTAGTATAGATCTCGGGGTTGGCAATCAGCCCCAGCATTTT. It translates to CASSIDLGVGNQPQHF. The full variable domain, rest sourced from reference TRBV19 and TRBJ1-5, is DGGITQSPKYLFRKEGQNVTLSCEQNLNHDAMYWYRQDPGQGLRLIYYSQIVNDFQKGDIAEGYSVSREKKESFPLTVTSAQKNPTAFYLCASSIDLGVGNQPQHFGDGTRLSIL.

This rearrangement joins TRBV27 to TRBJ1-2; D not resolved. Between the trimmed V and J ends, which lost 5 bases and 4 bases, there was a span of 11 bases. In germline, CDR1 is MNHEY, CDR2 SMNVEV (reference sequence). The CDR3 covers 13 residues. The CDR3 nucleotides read TGTGCCAGCAGTACAAGGGAGGGCTATGGCTACACCTTC. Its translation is CASSTREGYGYTF.

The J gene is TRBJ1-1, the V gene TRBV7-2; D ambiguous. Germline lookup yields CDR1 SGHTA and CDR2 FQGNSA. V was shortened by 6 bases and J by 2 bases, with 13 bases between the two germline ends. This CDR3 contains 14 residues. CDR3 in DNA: TGTGCCAGCAGTCGACACATGAGAAACACTGAAGCTTTCTTT. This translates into CASSRHMRNTEAFF.

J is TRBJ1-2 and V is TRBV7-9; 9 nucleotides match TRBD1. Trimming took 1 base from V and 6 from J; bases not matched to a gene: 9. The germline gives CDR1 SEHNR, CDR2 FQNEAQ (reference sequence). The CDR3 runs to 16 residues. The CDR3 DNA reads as TGTGCCAGCAGCTTAGGAGACCGGGACAGGGTTAATGGCTACACCTTC. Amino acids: CASSLGDRDRVNGYTF.

The CDR3 here is CASSSPPGRGPQPQHF. In nucleotides, the CDR3 is TGTGCCAGCAGCTCACCCCCCGGGCGGGGACCCCAGCCCCAGCATTTT. The chain is built from TRBV7-2 and TRBJ1-5; a possible D gene is TRBD1 (5 bases). CDR3 length: 16 amino acids. The germline gives CDR1 SGHTA, CDR2 FQGNSA. V gave up 4 bases and J gave up 7 bases, with 20 bases separating them.

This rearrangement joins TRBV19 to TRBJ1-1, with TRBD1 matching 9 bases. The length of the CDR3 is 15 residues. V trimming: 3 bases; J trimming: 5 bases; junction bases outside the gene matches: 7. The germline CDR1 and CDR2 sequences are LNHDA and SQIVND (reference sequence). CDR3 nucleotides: TGTGCCAGTAGTATTGGACAGGGGATCAAGACTGAAGCTTTCTTT. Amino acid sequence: CASSIGQGIKTEAFF.

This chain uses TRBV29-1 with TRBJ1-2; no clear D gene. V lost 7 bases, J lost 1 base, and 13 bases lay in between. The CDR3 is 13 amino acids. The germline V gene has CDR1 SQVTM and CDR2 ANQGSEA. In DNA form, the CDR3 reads TGCAGCGCTCTACAGTTGGGTAACTATGGCTACACCTTC. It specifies CSALQLGNYGYTF.

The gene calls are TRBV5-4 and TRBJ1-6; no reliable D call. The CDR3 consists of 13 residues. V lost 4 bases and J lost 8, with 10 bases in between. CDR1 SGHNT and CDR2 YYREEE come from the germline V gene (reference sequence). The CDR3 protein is CASSLDSDSPLHF. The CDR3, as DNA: TGTGCCAGCAGCCTTGACTCGGATTCACCCCTCCACTTT.

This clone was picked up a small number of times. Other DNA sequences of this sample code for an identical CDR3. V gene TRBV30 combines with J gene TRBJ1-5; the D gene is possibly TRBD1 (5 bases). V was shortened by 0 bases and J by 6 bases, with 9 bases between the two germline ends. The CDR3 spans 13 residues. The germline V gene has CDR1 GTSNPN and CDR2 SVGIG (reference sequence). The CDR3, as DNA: TGTGCCTGGAGTGTGGGGGGAGTTCAGCCCCAGCATTTT. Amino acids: CAWSVGGVQPQHF.

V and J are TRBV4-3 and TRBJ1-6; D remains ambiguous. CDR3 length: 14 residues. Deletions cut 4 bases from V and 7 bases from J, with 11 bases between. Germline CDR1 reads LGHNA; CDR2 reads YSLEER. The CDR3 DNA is TGCGCCAGCAGCCTAGGGAGCCCCAATTCACCCCTCCACTTT. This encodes CASSLGSPNSPLHF.

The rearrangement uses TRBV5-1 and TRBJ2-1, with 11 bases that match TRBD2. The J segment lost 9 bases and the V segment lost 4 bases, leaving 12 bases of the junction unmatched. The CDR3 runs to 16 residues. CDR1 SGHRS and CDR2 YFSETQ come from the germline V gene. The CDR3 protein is CASSLTGTSGNREQFF. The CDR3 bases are TGCGCCAGCAGCCTAACCGGGACTAGCGGTAATCGTGAGCAGTTCTTC.

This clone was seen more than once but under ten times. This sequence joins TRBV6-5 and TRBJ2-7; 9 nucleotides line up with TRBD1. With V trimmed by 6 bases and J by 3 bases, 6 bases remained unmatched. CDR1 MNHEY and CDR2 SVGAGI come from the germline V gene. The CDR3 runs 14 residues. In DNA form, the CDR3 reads TGTGCCAGCAGCAGCCGGGACAGGGACTACGAGCAGTACTTC. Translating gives CASSSRDRDYEQYF.

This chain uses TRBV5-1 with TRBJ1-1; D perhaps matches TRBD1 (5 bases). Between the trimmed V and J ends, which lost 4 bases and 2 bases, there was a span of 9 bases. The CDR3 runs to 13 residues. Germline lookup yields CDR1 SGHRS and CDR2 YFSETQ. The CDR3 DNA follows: TGCGCCAGCAGCCCGCAGGGAAACACTGAAGCTTTCTTT. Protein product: CASSPQGNTEAFF.

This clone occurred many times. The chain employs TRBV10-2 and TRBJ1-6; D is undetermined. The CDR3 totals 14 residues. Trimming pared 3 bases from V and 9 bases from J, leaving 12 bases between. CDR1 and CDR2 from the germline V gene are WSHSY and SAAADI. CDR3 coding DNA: TGCGCCAGCAGTGAACCGGGATTGGGTTCACCCCTCCACTTT. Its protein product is CASSEPGLGSPLHF.